The clone carrying this T cell receptor beta chain was observed a few times. In the original analysis: Cell counts per sample came from amplifying reference gene primers. Data came from immunoSEQ multiplex PCR; TCRdb stores just in-frame clones and leaves some out. The D gene and trimming were derived from the DNA, and the V and J assignments and clone size from that table. The sample has approximately 91,000 clones, 75% to 85% seen once. The sample belongs to a study of blood T cell repertoires in COVID-19. As for the study in general: COVID-19 samples, acute and convalescent, were from the United States, Italy and Spain. PBMCs, B-cell-depleted T cells, or T cells provided the cDNA or gDNA that made up the material.

Germline trimming cut 4 bases from V and 6 bases from J; bases unmatched to any gene: 13. Germline values: CDR1 SGDLS, CDR2 YYNGEE. CDR3 length: 17 amino acids. The chain recombines TRBV9 with TRBJ2-1; TRBD2 matches at 10 bases. Input material: peripheral blood. The TCR originated in a woman aged 80 or over with acute or convalescent COVID-19. CDR3: CASSSPSSAGGPNEQFF. The CDR3, as DNA: TGTGCCAGCAGCTCCCCGTCGTCAGCGGGGGGGCCCAATGAGCAGTTCTTC. The variable domain in full, with the rest retrieved from reference TRBV9 and TRBJ2-1, is DSGVTQTPKHLITATGQRVTLRCSPRSGDLSVYWYQQSLDQGLQFLIQYYNGEERAKGNILERFSAQQFPDLHSELNLSSLELGDSALYFCASSSPSSAGGPNEQFFGPGTRLTVL.